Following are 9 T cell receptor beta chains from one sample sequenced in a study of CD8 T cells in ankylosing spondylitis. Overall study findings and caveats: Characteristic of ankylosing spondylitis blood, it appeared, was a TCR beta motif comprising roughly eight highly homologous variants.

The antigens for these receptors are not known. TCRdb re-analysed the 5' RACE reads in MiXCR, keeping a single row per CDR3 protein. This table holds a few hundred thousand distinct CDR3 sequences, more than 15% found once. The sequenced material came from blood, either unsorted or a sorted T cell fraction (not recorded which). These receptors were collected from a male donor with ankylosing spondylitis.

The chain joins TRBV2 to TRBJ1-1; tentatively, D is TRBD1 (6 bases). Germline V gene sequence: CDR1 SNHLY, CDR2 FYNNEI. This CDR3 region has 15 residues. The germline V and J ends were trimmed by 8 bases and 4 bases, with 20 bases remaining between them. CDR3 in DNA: TGTGCCAGCGTGCTACAGGGAATCTCGGGCACTGAAGCTTTCTTT. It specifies CASVLQGISGTEAFF.

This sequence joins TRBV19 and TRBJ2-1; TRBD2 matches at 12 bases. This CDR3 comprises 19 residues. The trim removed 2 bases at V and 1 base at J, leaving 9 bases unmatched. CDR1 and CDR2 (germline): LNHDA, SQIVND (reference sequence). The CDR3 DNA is TGTGCCAGTAGTATATCTAGCGGGGGGGCCGTTAGTTCCTACAATGAGCAGTTCTTC. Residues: CASSISSGGAVSSYNEQFF.

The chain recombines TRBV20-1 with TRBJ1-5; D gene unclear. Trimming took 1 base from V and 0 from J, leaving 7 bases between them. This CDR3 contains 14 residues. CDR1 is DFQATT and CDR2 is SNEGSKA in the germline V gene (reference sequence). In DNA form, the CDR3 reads TGCAGTGCTAGAGTAGGCTATAGCAATCAGCCCCAGCATTTT. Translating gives CSARVGYSNQPQHF.

CDR3 sequence reads: CASSLERGGTDTQYF. CDR3 sequence (DNA): TGCGCCAGCAGCTTGGAGCGGGGGGGCACAGATACGCAGTATTTT. The chain carries TRBV5-1 and TRBJ2-3; 9 bases line up with TRBD2. Germline V gives CDR1 SGHRS, CDR2 YFSETQ. This CDR3 has 15 residues. J lost 1 base, V lost 0 bases, and 0 bases had no gene match.

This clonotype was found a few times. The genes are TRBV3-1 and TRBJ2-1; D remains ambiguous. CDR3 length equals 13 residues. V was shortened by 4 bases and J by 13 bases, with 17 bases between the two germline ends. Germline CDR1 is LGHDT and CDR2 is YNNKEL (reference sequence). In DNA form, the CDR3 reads TGTGCCAGCAGCCCGGACCCCCAAATAGCCCAGTTCTTC. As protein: CASSPDPQIAQFF.

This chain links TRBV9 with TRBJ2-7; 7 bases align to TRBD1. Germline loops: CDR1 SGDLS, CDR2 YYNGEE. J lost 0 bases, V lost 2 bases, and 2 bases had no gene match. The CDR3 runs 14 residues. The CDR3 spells CASSVDRDSYEQYF. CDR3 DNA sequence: TGTGCCAGCAGCGTTGACAGGGACTCCTACGAGCAGTACTTC. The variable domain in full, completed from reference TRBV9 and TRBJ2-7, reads DSGVTQTPKHLITATGQRVTLRCSPRSGDLSVYWYQQSLDQGLQFLIQYYNGEERAKGNILERFSAQQFPDLHSELNLSSLELGDSALYFCASSVDRDSYEQYFGPGTRLTVT.

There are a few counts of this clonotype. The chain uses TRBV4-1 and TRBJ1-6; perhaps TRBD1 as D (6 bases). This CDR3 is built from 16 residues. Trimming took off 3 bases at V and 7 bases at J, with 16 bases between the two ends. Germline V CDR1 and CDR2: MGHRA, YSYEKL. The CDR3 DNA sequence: TGCGCCAGCAGCCACACGACAGGCATCGGGAATTCACCCCTCCACTTT. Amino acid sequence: CASSHTTGIGNSPLHF.

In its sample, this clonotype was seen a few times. The CDR3 coding sequence is TGCGCCAGCAGAACGGACAGCCCCTCTGGAAACACCATATATTTT. As protein: CASRTDSPSGNTIYF. The rearrangement links TRBV5-1 to TRBJ1-3, with D possibly TRBD1 on 6 matching bases. The germline V gene encodes CDR1 SGHRS and CDR2 YFSETQ. V was pared by 5 bases and J by 0 bases, with 12 bases between. This CDR3 is built from 15 residues. Full variable domain (remainder filled in from reference TRBV5-1 and TRBJ1-3): KAGVTQTPRYLIKTRGQQVTLSCSPISGHRSVSWYQQTPGQGLQFLFEYFSETQRNKGNFPGRFSGRQFSNSRSEMNVSTLELGDSALYLCASRTDSPSGNTIYFGEGSWLTVV.

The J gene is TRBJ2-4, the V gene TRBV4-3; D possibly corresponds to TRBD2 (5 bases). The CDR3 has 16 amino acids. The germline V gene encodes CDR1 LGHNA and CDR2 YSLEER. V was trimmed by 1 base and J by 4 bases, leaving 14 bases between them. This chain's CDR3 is CASSQALGSGKNIQYF. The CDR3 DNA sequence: TGCGCCAGCAGCCAAGCCTTAGGGAGCGGTAAAAACATTCAGTACTTC.